This T cell receptor beta chain comes out of a study of OX40 agonist ivuxolimab in advanced cancers. Only in-frame clones appear in the TCRdb table, and some are missing; sequencing was by immunoSEQ multiplex PCR. In the table there are tens of thousands of clones, about 86% of which are singletons. Trimming left V 5 bases short and J 6 bases short, with 11 bases between. The CDR3 loop spans 13 amino acids. Per the germline V gene, CDR1 is SGHAT and CDR2 is FQNNGV. Points on this clone: Its antigen is undetermined.

Study outcomes and limitations: Researchers report that CD8+ T cells had, on average, more expanded clones than CD4+.

The sample was CD4+ or CD8+ T cells sorted from blood, taken in a trial of the OX40 agonist ivuxolimab. This chain uses TRBV11-2 with TRBJ2-1; D may be TRBD2 (6 bases). The TCR comes from an adult with an advanced solid tumor such as melanoma, head and neck, liver or kidney cancer. Here the CDR3 reads CASSDPSANEQFF. The CDR3 nucleotides read TGTGCCAGCAGCGATCCTAGCGCCAATGAGCAGTTCTTC.